This T cell receptor (beta chain) was documented in a study of blood T cell repertoires in COVID-19. Study context: The United States, Italy and Spain were the sources of the acute and convalescent COVID-19 samples.

Participant-reported clinical history was the basis for cohort assignment. Libraries were prepared by immunoSEQ multiplex PCR; TCRdb keeps only in-frame clonotypes and omits some of them. The sample shows about 270,000 clones, more than 80% of them seen only once. In its sample, this clone was seen a few times. Sequences were obtained from PBMCs or T cells enriched from blood (not recorded which). The sequence was obtained from a woman aged 18-35 years who had recovered from COVID-19.

The CDR3 DNA reads as TGTGCCAGCAGCGCCACACGGACAGGGGGCTTGGAGACCCAGTACTTC. It translates to CASSATRTGGLETQYF. V is TRBV7-3 and J is TRBJ2-5; TRBD1 agrees at 11 bases. V shed 5 bases, J shed 5 bases, and the junction held 10 bases outside the gene matches. This CDR3 has 16 residues. Germline V gives CDR1 SGHTA, CDR2 FQGTGA.